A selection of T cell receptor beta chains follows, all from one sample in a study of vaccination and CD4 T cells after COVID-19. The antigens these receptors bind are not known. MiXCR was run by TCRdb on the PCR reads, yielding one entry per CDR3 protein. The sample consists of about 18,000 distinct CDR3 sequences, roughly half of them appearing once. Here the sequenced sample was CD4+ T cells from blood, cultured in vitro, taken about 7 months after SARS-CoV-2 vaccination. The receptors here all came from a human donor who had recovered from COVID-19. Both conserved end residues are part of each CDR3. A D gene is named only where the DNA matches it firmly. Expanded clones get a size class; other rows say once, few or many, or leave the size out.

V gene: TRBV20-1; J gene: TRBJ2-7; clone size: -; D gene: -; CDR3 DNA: TGCAGTATACAACAGGAGCCCTCTTGGGAGCAGTACTTC; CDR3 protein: CSIQQEPSWEQYF
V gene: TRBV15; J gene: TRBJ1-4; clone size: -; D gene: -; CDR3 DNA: TGTGCCACCAGCAGATCCCCAGGGACTAATGAAAAACTGTTTTTT; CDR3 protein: CATSRSPGTNEKLFF
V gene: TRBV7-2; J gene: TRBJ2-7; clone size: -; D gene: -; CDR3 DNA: TGTGCCAGCAGCTTAAGAGCAGCCCCTCAGAACTTC; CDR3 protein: CASSLRAAPQNF
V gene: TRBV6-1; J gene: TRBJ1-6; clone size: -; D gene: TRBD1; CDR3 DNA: TGTGCCAGCAGACAGGGGCTAGCCTCACCCCTCCACTTT; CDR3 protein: CASRQGLASPLHF
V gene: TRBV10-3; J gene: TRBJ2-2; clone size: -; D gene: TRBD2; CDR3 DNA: TGTGCCATCAGTCCGACTAGCGGGGGGCCGAACACCGGGGAGCTGTTTTTT; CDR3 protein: CAISPTSGGPNTGELFF
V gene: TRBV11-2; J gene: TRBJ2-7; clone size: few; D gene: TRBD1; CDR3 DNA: TGTGCCAGCAGCTTAGCCTGGGACAGAAACTACGAGCAGTACTTC; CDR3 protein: CASSLAWDRNYEQYF
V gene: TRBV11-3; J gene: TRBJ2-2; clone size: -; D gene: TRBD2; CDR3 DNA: TGTGCCAGCAGCTTAAGGGAGGGCCGTGGCGGGGAGCTGTTTTTT; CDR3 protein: CASSLREGRGGELFF
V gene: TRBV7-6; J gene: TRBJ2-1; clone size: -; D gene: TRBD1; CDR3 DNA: TGTGCCAGCAGCCCCGGGACAGACAATGAGCAGTTCTTC; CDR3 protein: CASSPGTDNEQFF
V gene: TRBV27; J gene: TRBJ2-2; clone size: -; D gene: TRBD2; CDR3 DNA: TGTGCCAGCACCTCCATCGCGGCCCTAGCGGGAGGGGCCGGGGAGCTGTTTTTT; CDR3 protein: CASTSIAALAGGAGELFF
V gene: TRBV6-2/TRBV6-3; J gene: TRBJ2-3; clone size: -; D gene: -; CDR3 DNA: TGTGCCAGCAGTTACTCGTTTGGGAGTACAGATACGCAGTATTTT; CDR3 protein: CASSYSFGSTDTQYF
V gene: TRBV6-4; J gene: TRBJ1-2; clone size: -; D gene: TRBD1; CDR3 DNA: TGTGCCAGCAGTGCGAGGACAGGGGCATTTGTTAACTATGGCTACACCTTC; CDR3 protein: CASSARTGAFVNYGYTF
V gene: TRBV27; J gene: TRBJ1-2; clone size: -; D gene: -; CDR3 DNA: TGTGCCAGCAAACCTAACAGGGACCCCAACCTTAACTATGGCTACACCTTC; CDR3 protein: CASKPNRDPNLNYGYTF
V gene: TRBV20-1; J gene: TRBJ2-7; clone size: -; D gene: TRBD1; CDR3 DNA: TGCAGTGCTAGAGATAGAATTGGAGACAGGGTCCTACACTACGAGCAGTACTTC; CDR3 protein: CSARDRIGDRVLHYEQYF
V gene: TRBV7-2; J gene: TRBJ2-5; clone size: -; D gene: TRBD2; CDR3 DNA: TGTGCCAGCAGCTTAGGACTAGCGGGAGGGTTAGAGACCCAGTACTTC; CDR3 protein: CASSLGLAGGLETQYF
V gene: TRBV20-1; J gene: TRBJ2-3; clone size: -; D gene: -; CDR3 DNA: TGCAGTGCTAGGTCTGCGAGGGGTAACACAGATACGCAGTATTTT; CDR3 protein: CSARSARGNTDTQYF
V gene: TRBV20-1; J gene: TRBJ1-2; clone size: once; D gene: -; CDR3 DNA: TGCAGTGCTCGCCCACCGGGACTGCAGAACTATGGCTACACCTTC; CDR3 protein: CSARPPGLQNYGYTF
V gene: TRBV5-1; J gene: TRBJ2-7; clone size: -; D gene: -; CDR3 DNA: TGCGCCAGCAGCTTGGCCGTTTCTCTCTCCTACGAGCAGTACTTC; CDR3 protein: CASSLAVSLSYEQYF
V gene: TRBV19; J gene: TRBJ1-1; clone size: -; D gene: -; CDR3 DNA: TGTGCCAGTACCCAGGGGACCAGCGCTGAAGCTTTCTTT; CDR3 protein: CASTQGTSAEAFF
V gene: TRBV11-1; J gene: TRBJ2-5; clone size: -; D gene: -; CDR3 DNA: TGTGCCAGCAGCCTGGGGGGAGGTGAGACCCAGTACTTC; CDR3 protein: CASSLGGGETQYF
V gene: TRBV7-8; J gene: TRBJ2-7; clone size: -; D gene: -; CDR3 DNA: TGTGCCAGCAGCTCGAGGGACCCGCCCATCTACGAGCAGTACTTC; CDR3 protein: CASSSRDPPIYEQYF
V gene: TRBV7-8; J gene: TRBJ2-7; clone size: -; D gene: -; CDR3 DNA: TGTGCCAGCAGCGAGAGGGTTGGCGGGATAAGCTCCTACGAGCAGTACTTC; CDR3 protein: CASSERVGGISSYEQYF
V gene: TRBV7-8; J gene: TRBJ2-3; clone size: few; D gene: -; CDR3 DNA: TGTGCCAGCAGCTACGGGACCACACCAGATACGCAGTATTTT; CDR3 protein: CASSYGTTPDTQYF
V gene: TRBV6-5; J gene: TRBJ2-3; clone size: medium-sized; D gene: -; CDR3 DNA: TGTGCCAGCAGTTCTAGCACAGATACGCAGTATTTT; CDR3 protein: CASSSSTDTQYF
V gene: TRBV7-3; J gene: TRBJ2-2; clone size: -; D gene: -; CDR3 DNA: TGTGCCAGCAGCCCTGAATGGGAGAACACCGGGGAGCTGTTTTTT; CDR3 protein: CASSPEWENTGELFF
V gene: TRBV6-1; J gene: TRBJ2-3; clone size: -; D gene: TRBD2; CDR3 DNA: TGTGCCAGCAGCATAGCGGGGGGGGGAGATACGCAGTATTTT; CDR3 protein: CASSIAGGGDTQYF
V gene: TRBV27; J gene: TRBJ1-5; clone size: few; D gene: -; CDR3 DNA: TGTGCCAGCAGTTTATTTCAGGGGAATCAGCCCCAGCATTTT; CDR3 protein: CASSLFQGNQPQHF
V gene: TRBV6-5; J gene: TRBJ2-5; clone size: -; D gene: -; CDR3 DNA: TGTGCCAGCAGTTATGCAAGGCAGAAAGAGACCCAGTACTTC; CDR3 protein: CASSYARQKETQYF
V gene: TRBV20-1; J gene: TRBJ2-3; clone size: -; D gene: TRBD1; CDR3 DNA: TGCAGTGCTCCTAAACAGGGGACCACAGATACGCAGTATTTT; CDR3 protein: CSAPKQGTTDTQYF
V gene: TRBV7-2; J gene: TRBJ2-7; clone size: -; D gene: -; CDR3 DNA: TGTGCCAGCAGCTTAGGTCTAGCGAGCAACTACGAGCAGTACTTC; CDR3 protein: CASSLGLASNYEQYF
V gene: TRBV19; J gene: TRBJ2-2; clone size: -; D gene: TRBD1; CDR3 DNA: TGTGCCAGTAGTATATTGTGGTTGGGACAGGCAAGCGGGGAGCTGTTTTTT; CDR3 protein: CASSILWLGQASGELFF
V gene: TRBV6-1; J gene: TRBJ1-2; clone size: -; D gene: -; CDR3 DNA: TGTGCCAGCAACACAGGGCTCGCACGTTCCGGCTACACCTTC; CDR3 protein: CASNTGLARSGYTF
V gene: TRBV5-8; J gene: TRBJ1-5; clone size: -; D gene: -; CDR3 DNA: TGTGCCAGCAGTCCGCGAAATCAGCCCCAGCATTTT; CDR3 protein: CASSPRNQPQHF
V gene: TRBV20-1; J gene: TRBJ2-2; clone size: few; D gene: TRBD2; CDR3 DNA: TGCAGTGCTAGTATAGCGGGGGGACTGAACACCGGGGAGCTGTTTTTT; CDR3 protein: CSASIAGGLNTGELFF
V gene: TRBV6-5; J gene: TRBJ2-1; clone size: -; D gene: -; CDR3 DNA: TGTGCCAGCAGTTACTCGGGGGGCTCCTACAATGAGCAGTTCTTC; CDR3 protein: CASSYSGGSYNEQFF
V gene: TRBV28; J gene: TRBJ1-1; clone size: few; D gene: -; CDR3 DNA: TGTGCCAGCAGTCGAGGACTGAACACTGAAGCTTTCTTT; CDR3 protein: CASSRGLNTEAFF
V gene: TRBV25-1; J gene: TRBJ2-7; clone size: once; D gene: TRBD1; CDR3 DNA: TGTGCCAGCAGTGAATGGGGACAGGCCTACGAGCAGTACTTC; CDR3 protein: CASSEWGQAYEQYF